What follows is one T cell receptor (beta chain) and its context. This clone occurred a few times. The antigen it binds to is not known. Per-nucleotide qualities are absent, and no much larger clonotype sits a single base away. The cohort comprised several hundred healthy bone marrow donors. All cohort members were sampled while nominally healthy, although unrecorded immune exposures were likely present. The donor was CMV seropositive and was included in the group of 300 or so seropositive cohort members. A peripheral blood sample was provided by each donor, and peripheral blood mononuclear cells were used for TCR beta sequencing. Genomic DNA was extracted from the blood cell samples with the Qiagen DNeasy Blood Extraction Kit. The data were obtained in a study of cytomegalovirus exposure and HLA in healthy donors (dated by TCRdb to 2016 to 2017). Context from the whole study: According to an earlier analysis of 587 of the donors, about 179 million T cells yielded over 100 million unique TCR beta sequences and approximately 300 Gb of sequence data. The study combined high-throughput TCR immunosequencing, statistical association of individual TCRs with disease status, and machine learning to predict cytomegalovirus infection status. HLA typing covered class I and class II loci at four-digit resolution. Four or five DR-DQ haplotypes were handled as single units for association and clustering, since linkage in the cohort was strong. Across 300 to 500 genotyped donors of the cohort, an average of approximately 240,000 unique TCR beta nucleotide sequences per donor were sequenced, and 15% to 20% of those sequences were non-productive. Of the 300 to 500 genotyped donors, roughly 76% were placed in the genetic ancestry cluster associated with self-reported Caucasian donors. A later analysis re-examined previously published TCR beta repertoires from several hundred donors and added high-resolution HLA genotyping to investigate patterns of TCR occurrence. In the later analysis, no new phenotypic data were used to find candidate immune exposures; instead, reliance was placed on TCR beta sequences and their occurrence across donors. Along with the roughly 700-subject first cohort, a separate validation cohort of over a hundred different subjects was used. In a later genetic analysis, genome-wide SNP genotypes for about 55% of the roughly 700 donors were used, and that subset was treated as a discovery cohort. The aim of the study was to test whether cataloging public T cell receptors could identify signatures of past pathogen exposure. Alongside the repertoire data, information on donor age, sex, ethnicity and CMV serostatus was compiled. To decide whether each TCR beta V gene segment behaved as functional or pseudogenic, an earlier analysis of some 600 of the donors relied on high-throughput TCR beta sequencing. Typing coverage varied by locus: roughly 620-640 donors for A, B, C, DRB1 and DQB1; approximately 520 for DQA1; more than 600 for DPA1; under 490 for DPB1. Using immunosequencing, the study profiled T cell repertoires from about 620 subjects and related those repertoires to cytomegalovirus serostatus. Roughly 300 gigabases of sequencing data and 80 million or so unique TCR sequences were included in an early release covering around 600 HLA-typed donors. Every repertoire in the discovery cohort had been generated on one and the same sequencing platform. Broader findings and caveats from the paper: CMV serostatus was the only immune exposure information available for the cohort. In a later analysis, HLA-associated TCR beta chains were found to be more clonally expanded and to have lower generation probabilities than equally common non-associated chains. A later genetic analysis associated a missense DCLRE1C variant with V-gene and J-gene trimming of TCR beta chains, and an independent cohort replicated the association. Sequencing depth was assumed to be roughly uniform across donors in the presence/absence analyses, though that assumption may not hold. In vitro tests confirmed that a few of the cytomegalovirus-associated TCR beta chains recognize cytomegalovirus antigens. In an earlier analysis of 587 of the donors, most TCR beta V segments were observed in productive rearrangements about 87% or about 30% of the time, broadly matching IMGT annotations. According to a later analysis, most CMV-associated TCR beta chains appeared to be HLA-restricted, and the HLA associations seemed to be driven largely by CMV exposure. Over 15 rarely observed V segments, including chromosome 9 orphons, were excluded from the earlier analysis of approximately 600 of the donors because counts were too low. A group of highly shared sequence variants was considered likely to be a technical artifact of the sequencing pipeline. Assigning TCR associations to individual alleles was difficult when HLA alleles, especially DR and DQ, strongly co-occurred. According to a later analysis, parvovirus B19, influenza, CMV and Epstein-Barr virus appeared linked to several top co-occurrence clusters. A total of fewer than 200 TCR beta chains were listed by the study as associated with cytomegalovirus. Most TCR sequences were observed very rarely across donors, whereas some public TCRs were present in many individuals. Specific HLA alleles were associated with 15,000 to 20,000 TCR beta sequences at a false discovery rate of 0.05 in a later analysis. In this cohort, only TCR beta chains were sequenced, and detectable features were limited by the absence of alpha or paired-chain data. The classifier was reported to diagnose cytomegalovirus status with high specificity and sensitivity in both the original cohort and the validation cohort. According to a later genetic analysis, donors in an Asian-associated ancestry cluster had fewer N-insertions in productive TCRs than the roughly 700-donor mean. The 87-base-pair reads could not distinguish some IMGT-functional V segments, including TRBV6-2 and TRBV6-3, so those segments were excluded. Linkage disequilibrium might explain the correlated functional status among segregating V segments, but an unknown experimental factor could not be ruled out. A further reported finding was that TCR beta sequences accurately predicted the HLA-A and HLA-B alleles for most subjects in the first cohort. Because HLA typing was missing for some donors at each locus, association tests included only the typed subset. A later analysis found that TCR association rates varied across HLA loci, with DRB1 alleles showing the most associated TCRs and HLA-C alleles the fewest. The authors suggested that the approach could potentially be extended to other disease states and immunological phenotypes.

Inclusive of the bounding cysteine and phenylalanine, the CDR3 is 13 residues long. The retained sequence is limited to the CDR3, 39 bases, with the frame set at the first base. Based on the germline V gene, the CDR1 and CDR2 sequences are SNHLY and FYNNEI. V is pared back by 5 bases and J by 8 bases, with 15 bases lying between the germline termini. Library prep was done by the immunoSEQ multiplex PCR assay. For the multiplex PCR, a mixture combining 60 forward primers for TCR Vbeta segments and 13 reverse primers for TCR Jbeta segments was used. The CDR3 region of rearranged TCR beta genes was amplified from genomic DNA with a multiplex PCR assay. The Illumina HiSeq System was used to sequence the amplified TCR beta libraries as 87-base-pair reads. On the authors' methods: In a later analysis, tens of millions of unique TCR beta chains were counted across the roughly 700 repertoires, and roughly 11 million of these chains were shared by at least two donors. Raw reads were error-corrected and collapsed into unique sequences with a nearest-neighbor algorithm that merged closely related sequences to remove PCR and sequencing errors. V, D and J gene segments were assigned by aligning CDR3 sequences to IMGT reference sequences. For a sequence to be retained, a match of at least six nucleotides to both a V gene segment and a J gene segment was required. A rearrangement was called productive if the CDR3 had no stop codons and remained in frame with V and J, and every other rearrangement was called non-productive. Following IMGT convention, CDR3 was defined as the stretch from the second conserved V-encoded cysteine up to the conserved J-encoded phenylalanine. Sequences without an unambiguous match to a single V gene segment were excluded from the earlier analysis of approximately 560 of the donors. An earlier analysis of a few hundred of the donors called V segments functional above 56.7% productive rearrangements and segregating when the between-donor standard deviation exceeded 5%. A statistical classification framework was built for diagnosing cytomegalovirus status from the catalog of TCR beta chain sequences. V and J gene assignment, in a later analysis, came from comparing TCR nucleotide sequences with IMGT/GENE-DB human TR gene sequences. The TCRdist pipeline was used in a later analysis to assign CDR3 sequences and most-parsimonious VDJ recombination scenarios. In a later analysis, each TCR beta chain was defined by its CDR3 amino acid sequence together with its V-gene family, and reads without a unique V-gene family were excluded. As a way to deal with suspected cross-contamination and a sequencing artifact, a later analysis dropped over 550 nucleotide sequences that were highly shared and had low generation probability. In a later analysis, a clonal expansion index was calculated for each public chain from normalized within-repertoire ranks of inferred template counts. In a later analysis, generation probabilities were computed using a VDJ recombination model fitted to out-of-frame rearrangements, and the results were checked against IGoR. In a later analysis, hypergeometric tests were used to score TCR-TCR, TCR-HLA and TCR-CMV co-occurrence, with a repertoire-size bias correction applied to TCR pairs. In a later analysis, false discovery rates were estimated by permuting HLA or CMV assignments 20 times. In a later analysis, co-occurring TCRs were grouped with DBSCAN, and TCRdist sequence similarity was added when clustering was performed within HLA-allele-positive subsets. Repertoires with fewer than 30,000 or more than 120,000 public chains were left out of co-occurrence clustering, as were five repertoires with anomalous nucleotide sharing. The table was pulled from immuneACCESS by TCRdb, which kept in-frame rearrangements only. Such tables lose some clones; where checked, under half of the loss comes from unresolved V genes, and the rest has no known cause. The V and J calls and clone size were taken over from that table, and D and trimming were inferred from the DNA. Here the sample has tens of thousands of clones; about nine tenths occur a single time. The ten biggest clones cover roughly 10% of the sample.

Specimen: PBMCs. The receptor chain draws on TRBV2 and TRBJ1-2; 5 matching bases give a weak D call of TRBD1. The sequence was obtained from a woman aged 40 to 49 in good health and CMV-seropositive. The nucleotide sequence is TGTGCCAGCAGTTACCGGGGGATGAAGGGCTACACCTTC. Its product reads: CASSYRGMKGYTF.